The sequence of this T cell receptor (beta chain) was determined in a study of cytomegalovirus exposure and HLA in healthy donors. About the research overall: According to later analysis, the same platform produced the roughly 110 validation and 666 first-cohort repertoires. Study findings and constraints: With high specificity and sensitivity, the classifier reportedly diagnosed cytomegalovirus status. The study flagged approximately 180 TCR beta chains as cytomegalovirus-associated.

Using immunoSEQ multiplex PCR, the repertoire was profiled, and TCRdb retains in-frame clones only, with some absent. The data show 45,000 to 65,000 clones, with 80% to 95% seen just once and roughly 3% held by the top ten. The donors were part of the approximately 120-subject validation cohort, which stood apart from the roughly 670-subject first cohort. On this clone: Its antigen is unknown.

Germline assignment: CDR1 MDHEN and CDR2 SYDVKM. The CDR3 runs to 15 residues. The V gene end was trimmed by 3 bases and the J gene end by 5 bases; junction bases not matched to a gene: 7. The chain is built from TRBV28 and TRBJ1-3, with 7 bases matching TRBD1. Specimen: PBMCs. This receptor was obtained from a man between 18 and 29 years old in good health and CMV-seronegative. CDR3: CASSLLTGNRNTIYF. Written as DNA, the CDR3 is TGTGCCAGCAGTTTGTTGACAGGGAACAGAAACACCATATATTTT.